These 22 T cell receptor beta chains share one sample of origin, sequenced in a study of identical twins. Via MiXCR, TCRdb re-called the 5' RACE reads, giving one row per CDR3 protein. Counted here are around 1.7 million distinct CDR3 sequences, about 32% occurring once; the ten biggest clones make up about 0.27%. Sample: cord blood. These receptors were taken from a newborn girl in good health.

V usage is TRBV7-2 and J usage is TRBJ2-3, with unresolved D. V gave up 7 bases and J gave up 4 bases, with 12 bases separating them. CDR1 and CDR2 from the germline V gene are SGHTA and FQGNSA. The CDR3 loop spans 13 amino acids. The CDR3 loop reads CASTRSFPDTQYF. The CDR3 nucleotides are TGTGCCAGCACCCGGAGCTTCCCAGATACGCAGTATTTT.

This clonotype was seen only a few times. Written as DNA, the CDR3 is TGCAGCGTTGGGGGACAGGGAGGGAATGAGCAGTACTTC. Residues: CSVGGQGGNEQYF. The V gene is TRBV29-1, the J gene TRBJ2-7, with 9 nucleotides matching TRBD1. CDR3 length: 13 amino acids. Germline V gives CDR1 SQVTM, CDR2 ANQGSEA. V was clipped by 4 bases and J by 7 bases; unmatched bases: 8.

V usage is TRBV12-3 or TRBV12-4 and J usage is TRBJ2-3, with D maybe TRBD2 (6 bases). CDR3 length: 15 residues. Trimming pared 5 bases from V and 15 bases from J, leaving 27 bases between. The CDR3 nucleotides are TGTGCCAGCAGTCCGGGACTCTATAGCACAGATACGGAATATTTT. It encodes CASSPGLYSTDTEYF.

This clonotype has just a few counts. This chain links TRBV5-4 with TRBJ2-5; 11 bases line up with TRBD2. Looked up from germline, CDR1 is SGHNT and CDR2 is YYREEE (reference sequence). The CDR3 covers 16 residues. Losses at the gene ends were 2 bases for V and 11 bases for J; bases not matched to a gene: 14. CDR3 amino acids: CASSLPGTSGHNEQYF. For the CDR3, the DNA is TGTGCCAGCAGCTTACCCGGGACTAGCGGACACAATGAGCAGTACTTC.

This clonotype came up a few times. The chain is built from TRBV4-1 and TRBJ2-1; perhaps TRBD2 as D (5 bases). This CDR3 region has 17 residues. Deletions cut 0 bases from V and 0 bases from J, with 12 bases between. Germline CDR1 is MGHRA and CDR2 is YSYEKL. In DNA form, the CDR3 reads TGCGCCAGCAGCCAAGATGAAGGGAGAGCCTCCTACAATGAGCAGTTCTTC. It specifies CASSQDEGRASYNEQFF.

This CDR3 reads CASSSGRGSYNSPLHF. CDR3 sequence (DNA): TGTGCCAGCAGCTCGGGGCGCGGCTCCTATAATTCACCCCTCCACTTT. This rearrangement joins TRBV9 to TRBJ1-6; a weak D match, TRBD1 (5 bases). Germline V gives CDR1 SGDLS, CDR2 YYNGEE. The CDR3 extends over 16 amino acids. V was clipped by 4 bases and J by 0 bases, with 11 bases between them.

J is TRBJ2-3 and V is TRBV5-1; D is uncertain. Trimming removed 2 bases at V and 5 bases at J, with 12 bases between. Germline values: CDR1 SGHRS, CDR2 YFSETQ. The CDR3 spans 14 residues. DNA of the CDR3: TGCGCCAGCAGCTTAGGTTCGCAAGGAGATACGCAGTATTTT. This translates into CASSLGSQGDTQYF.

The rearrangement joins TRBV14 to TRBJ1-1; no definite D call. Germline V gene lookup returns CDR1 SGHDN and CDR2 FVKESK. Trimming shortened V by 0 bases and J by 2 bases, and 13 bases separated the two germline ends. The CDR3 contains 16 residues. CDR3 DNA sequence: TGTGCCAGCAGCCAAGACATAGGCCGCTTAAACACTGAAGCTTTCTTT. It yields the protein CASSQDIGRLNTEAFF.

The CDR3 reads CSASSLAPYEQYF. DNA for the CDR3: TGCAGTGCTAGCTCCCTAGCCCCCTACGAGCAGTACTTC. The rearrangement links TRBV20-1 to TRBJ2-7, with a tentative D call TRBD2 (5 bases). This CDR3 spans 13 amino acids. The V gene's germline CDR1 is DFQATT and CDR2 SNEGSKA (reference sequence). Between the trimmed V and J ends, which lost 3 bases and 2 bases, there was a span of 11 bases.

This clonotype was observed a few times. This chain uses TRBV20-1 with TRBJ2-1; 11 positions agree with TRBD2. Unmatched junction bases numbered 7, after V lost 3 bases and J lost 0 bases. The CDR3 has 17 residues. In germline, CDR1 is DFQATT, CDR2 SNEGSKA (reference sequence). The CDR3 spells CSARGGTSGYSYNEQFF. The CDR3 DNA reads as TGCAGTGCTAGGGGGGGGACTAGCGGATACTCCTACAATGAGCAGTTCTTC.

The chain carries TRBV14 and TRBJ1-2; D is ambiguous. The CDR3 sequence is 16 residues long. Trimming removed 1 base from V and 3 bases from J, with 15 bases in between. CDR1 and CDR2 (germline): SGHDN, FVKESK. CDR3 sequence reads: CASSQARGTLDYGYTF. In DNA form, the CDR3 reads TGTGCCAGCAGCCAAGCACGGGGAACATTGGACTATGGCTACACCTTC.

This CDR3 is CSAMVGGYNNEQYF. The CDR3 bases are TGCAGTGCTATGGTGGGGGGTTATAACAATGAGCAGTACTTC. The chain carries TRBV20-1 and TRBJ2-7, with D perhaps matching TRBD2 (6 bases). The CDR3 length is 14 residues. Germline V gives CDR1 DFQATT, CDR2 SNEGSKA (reference sequence). Trimming removed 4 bases from V and 7 bases from J, with 20 bases in between.

J is TRBJ2-1 and V is TRBV13; D is possibly TRBD1 (5 bases). This CDR3 comprises 15 residues. Trimming cost V 1 base and J 0 bases, with 7 bases left between them. Germline V gives CDR1 PRHDT, CDR2 FYEKMQ (reference sequence). Here the CDR3 reads CASSLVGVSYNEQFF. CDR3 nucleotide sequence: TGTGCCAGCAGCTTAGTAGGGGTCTCCTACAATGAGCAGTTCTTC.

A word on this clonotype: One end of the junction fails to match germline, which may point to a read error. This chain connects TRBV20-1 to TRBJ1-2; 7 bases match TRBD1. Per germline, CDR1 DFQATT and CDR2 SNEGSKA (reference sequence). The CDR3 sequence is 13 residues long. CDR3 residues: CSARGQGNYSYTF. The DNA for the CDR3 is TGCAGTGCTAGAGGACAGGGAAACTATAGCTACACCTTC.

In this sample, this clonotype turned up a few times. This chain links TRBV10-3 with TRBJ2-3, with D possibly being TRBD2 (7 bases). With 10 bases removed from V and 2 bases from J, the gap between germline ends came to 16 bases. Per germline, CDR1 ENHRY and CDR2 SYGVKD. This CDR3 comprises 14 residues. In DNA, the CDR3 is TGTGCCACCGGGTTGGGGGGGGCCACAGATACGCAGTATTTT. Its translation: CATGLGGATDTQYF.

This chain uses TRBV4-2 with TRBJ2-3; 8 bases match TRBD2. The CDR3 contains 19 residues. Germline V gene data show CDR1 as LGHNA and CDR2 as YNFKEQ. The junction had 16 bases not matched to a gene; V was cut back by 1 base and J by 4 bases. CDR3 in amino acids: CASSQVGASGGVTPDTQYF. CDR3 sequence (DNA): TGTGCCAGCAGCCAAGTCGGGGCCTCGGGGGGGGTCACTCCAGATACGCAGTATTTT.

V is TRBV5-1 and J is TRBJ2-3; 11 bases fit TRBD1. Germline V gene lookup returns CDR1 SGHRS and CDR2 YFSETQ. J lost 2 bases, V lost 4 bases, and 6 bases had no gene match. This CDR3 has 16 amino acids. The chain's CDR3 is CASSTRTGGDTDTQYF. DNA for the CDR3: TGCGCCAGCAGCACCCGGACAGGGGGCGACACAGATACGCAGTATTTT.

This clonotype was found a few times. The rearrangement joins TRBV20-1 to TRBJ1-5, with D possibly being TRBD1 (5 bases). Trimming removed 6 bases at V and 3 bases at J, with 12 bases between. CDR1 is DFQATT and CDR2 is SNEGSKA in the germline V gene (reference sequence). The CDR3 extends over 13 amino acids. In nucleotides, the CDR3 is TGCAGTGCCCGGACAAGCCTCAATCAGCCCCAGCATTTT. It translates to CSARTSLNQPQHF.

The sample holds many counts of this clonotype. The chain recombines TRBV27 with TRBJ2-5; 12 positions agree with TRBD2. This CDR3 is 16 amino acids long. The ends lost 6 bases at V and 4 bases at J; junction bases unmatched: 9. Germline assignment: CDR1 MNHEY and CDR2 SMNVEV (reference sequence). The CDR3 region is CASSRTSGIYLETQYF. The CDR3 nucleotides read TGTGCCAGCAGCCGGACTAGCGGGATTTACCTAGAGACCCAGTACTTC.

The chain links TRBV10-3 to TRBJ2-3, with D uncertain. Germline V CDR1 and CDR2: ENHRY, SYGVKD. There are 14 residues in the CDR3. Trimming stripped 6 bases from V and 4 bases from J, with 14 bases between. The CDR3 DNA reads as TGTGCCATCAGGACGGGTCAGCTTTCAGATACGCAGTATTTT. Protein product: CAIRTGQLSDTQYF.

This clonotype appeared a few times. The chain links TRBV18 to TRBJ2-7; 7 bases agree with TRBD1. The germline V gene has CDR1 KGHSH and CDR2 LQKENI. V gave up 0 bases and J gave up 3 bases; unmatched junction bases: 2. The CDR3 loop spans 14 amino acids. The DNA of the CDR3 is TGTGCCAGCTCACCACCTGCAGGGGGCTACGAGCAGTACTTC. Translation: CASSPPAGGYEQYF.

Many counts were recorded for this clonotype. V and J are TRBV7-8 and TRBJ2-7; 10 bases are a match to TRBD2. The V segment lost 5 bases and the J segment 5 bases; nucleotides outside the gene matches: 12. The CDR3 is 16 residues long. Germline V gene sequence: CDR1 SGHVS, CDR2 FQNEAQ. CDR3 in amino acids: CASSRDSGRLLNEQYF. DNA for the CDR3: TGTGCCAGCAGCAGAGATAGCGGGAGGTTACTCAACGAGCAGTACTTC.